This TCR beta chain was recovered during a study of blood T cell repertoires in COVID-19. Repertoires were generated with immunoSEQ multiplex PCR, while TCRdb's copy carries only in-frame clones and drops some. The sample has a few hundred thousand clones; 88% are singletons. This clone was counted between two and nine times. The TCR comes from a woman younger than 30 who had recovered from COVID-19. The specimen sequenced was PBMCs or T cells enriched from blood (not recorded which).

CDR3 nucleotide sequence: TGCGCCAGCAGCCACAGATTACCGGGACAGGGGGCTGGGGCCGAGACCGGGGAGCTGTTTTTT. Translated, it gives CASSHRLPGQGAGAETGELFF. V and J are TRBV4-3 and TRBJ2-2; the match to TRBD1 covers 12 bases. The J segment lost 5 bases and the V segment lost 3 bases, leaving 19 bases of the junction unmatched. Germline CDR1 reads LGHNA; CDR2 reads YSLEER. This CDR3 comprises 21 residues.